The present entry profiles one TCR beta chain with its context. Assay: immunoSEQ multiplex PCR; the TCRdb copy retains only in-frame clones and omits some. This sample has tens of thousands of clones, with under 90% found just once. The entry originates in a study of OX40 agonist ivuxolimab in advanced cancers. The CDR3 is 13 amino acids. Trimming stripped 5 bases from V and 5 bases from J, with 10 bases between. CDR1 is SGHRS and CDR2 is YFSETQ in the germline V gene. The sequencing here drew on CD4+ or CD8+ T cells sorted from blood, taken in a trial of the OX40 agonist ivuxolimab. This TCR came from an adult with an advanced solid tumor such as melanoma, head and neck, liver or kidney cancer. The chain recombines TRBV5-1 with TRBJ2-2; D is uncertain. CDR3 in DNA: TGCGCCAGCAGTCCATACTCTACCGGGGAGCTGTTTTTT. Protein product: CASSPYSTGELFF.